This TCR beta chain was identified during a study of Ad26.COV2.S vaccination and SARS-CoV-2 variants. Study-level findings and limits: Individuals receiving vaccine had higher spike-specific TCR breadth than placebo recipients did.

The treatment denotes: roughly 19 received Ad26.COV2.S at low or high dose, single or two shots; about 5 received placebo; per-sample allocation not given. Repertoires come from day 63 after the first vaccine or placebo injection. The CDR3 has 10 amino acids. Deletions cut 8 bases from V and 8 bases from J, with 9 bases between. Per germline, CDR1 MDHEN and CDR2 SYDVKM. With regard to this clone: The target antigen is unknown.

The table came from immunoSEQ multiplex PCR; TCRdb's copy has only in-frame clones and leaves some out. The repertoire holds over 450,000 clones, with 70% to 90% as singletons. The clonotype originates from a person between 18 and 65 years old who received the Ad26.COV2.S COVID-19 vaccine or a placebo. Sequencing was performed on peripheral blood, taken in a trial of Ad26.COV2.S vaccine versus placebo. The V gene is TRBV28, the J gene TRBJ1-2; D gene uncertain. CDR3 DNA: TGTGCCAGCCGGTCCTGGGGCTACACCTTC. It is translated as CASRSWGYTF.